This T cell receptor (beta chain) stems from a study of T cells in Graves' hyperthyroidism and ophthalmopathy. This clonotype was seen ten or more times. Amplification yielded TCR beta CDR3 regions, with RNA transcripts as the source. A set of HTBI primers served as the primers for a first-round RT-PCR of the TCR CDR3. One entry per CDR3 protein results from TCRdb running MiXCR on the multiplex PCR reads. Of 500,000 or so distinct CDR3 sequences listed, around 15% are singletons. Germline V gives CDR1 LGHNA, CDR2 YNFKEQ. CDR3 length: 21 amino acids. V gave up 0 bases and J gave up 2 bases; unmatched junction bases: 19.

The chain recombines TRBV4-2 with TRBJ2-7; TRBD2 matches at 10 bases. The sequenced sample was blood. The clonotype comes from a woman aged 25 to 39 with Graves' ophthalmopathy. CDR3 nucleotide sequence: TGTGCCAGCAGCCAAGACGACCCGCTACTAGCGGGGAACCGAGCAACCTACGAGCAGTACTTC. It encodes CASSQDDPLLAGNRATYEQYF.